This T cell receptor beta chain was captured by sequencing in a study of OX40 agonist ivuxolimab in advanced cancers. As for the study in general: Ivuxolimab, an antibody acting as an agonist of OX40 (CD134), was used to treat patients. General study points: Compared with others, partial responders at 0.1-3.0 mg/kg displayed clonal expansion among the lowest.

V gave up 5 bases and J gave up 7 bases, with 12 bases separating them. The germline V gene encodes CDR1 LNHDA and CDR2 SQIVND (reference sequence). The CDR3 covers 13 residues. Using immunoSEQ multiplex PCR, the repertoire was profiled, and TCRdb retains in-frame clones only, with some absent. The sample lists tens of thousands of clones; about 85% were seen once. Comments on this clone: Its target is not known.

The TCR originated in an adult with an advanced solid tumor such as melanoma, head and neck, liver or kidney cancer. The sequencing here drew on CD4+ or CD8+ T cells sorted from blood, taken in a trial of the OX40 agonist ivuxolimab. The chain joins TRBV19 to TRBJ1-5; D call uncertain. The chain's CDR3 is CASSLQSRQPQHF. The DNA for the CDR3 is TGTGCCAGTAGTTTACAAAGTAGGCAGCCCCAGCATTTT.